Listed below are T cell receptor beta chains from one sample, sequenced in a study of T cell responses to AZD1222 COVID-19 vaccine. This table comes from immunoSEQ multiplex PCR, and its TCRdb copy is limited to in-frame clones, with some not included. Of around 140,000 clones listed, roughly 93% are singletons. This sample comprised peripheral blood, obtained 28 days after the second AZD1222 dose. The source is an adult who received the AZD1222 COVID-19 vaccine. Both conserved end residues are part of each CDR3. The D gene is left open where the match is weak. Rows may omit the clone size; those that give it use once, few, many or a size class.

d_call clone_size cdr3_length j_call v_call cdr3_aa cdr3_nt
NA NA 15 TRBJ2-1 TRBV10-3 CAISESGGARNEQFF TGTGCCATCAGTGAGTCGGGGGGGGCCAGGAATGAGCAGTTCTTC
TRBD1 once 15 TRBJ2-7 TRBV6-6 CASSGRDRVRYEQYF TGTGCCAGCAGTGGCCGGGACAGGGTACGCTACGAGCAGTACTTC
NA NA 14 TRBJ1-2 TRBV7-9 CASSLVGWNYGYTF TGTGCCAGCAGCTTAGTGGGTTGGAACTATGGCTACACCTTC
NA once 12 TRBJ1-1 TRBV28 CASSLSNTEAFF TGTGCCAGCAGTTTATCGAACACTGAAGCTTTCTTT
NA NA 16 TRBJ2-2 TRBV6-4 CASSPGLAGMAGELFF TGTGCCAGCAGCCCAGGGCTAGCCGGAATGGCCGGGGAGCTGTTTTTT
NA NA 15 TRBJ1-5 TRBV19 CASRMGHHRDQPQHF TGTGCCAGTAGGATGGGACACCACAGAGATCAGCCCCAGCATTTT
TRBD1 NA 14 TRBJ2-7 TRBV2 CASSASGGSYEQYF TGTGCCAGCAGTGCCTCAGGGGGCTCCTACGAGCAGTACTTC
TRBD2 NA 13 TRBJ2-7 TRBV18 CASSFERESPLYF TGTGCCAGCTCCTTTGAGCGGGAAAGTCCCCTGTACTTC
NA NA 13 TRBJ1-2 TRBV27 CASSLSVGIGYTF TGTGCCAGCAGTTTATCGGTTGGCATTGGCTACACCTTC
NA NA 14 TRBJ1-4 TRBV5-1 CASSFRPAGEKLFF TGCGCCAGCAGCTTTCGGCCGGCGGGAGAAAAACTGTTTTTT
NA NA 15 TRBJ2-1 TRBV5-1 CASSFTGHSYNEQFF TGCGCCAGCAGCTTCACAGGGCACTCCTACAATGAGCAGTTCTTC
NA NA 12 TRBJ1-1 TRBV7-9 CASSRGGTEAFF TGTGCCAGCAGCCGCGGGGGCACTGAAGCTTTCTTT
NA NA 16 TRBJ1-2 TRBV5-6 CASSLGMDSLNYGYTF TGTGCCAGCAGCTTGGGTATGGACAGCCTTAACTATGGCTACACCTTC
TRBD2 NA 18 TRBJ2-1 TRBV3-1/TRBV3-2 CASSQEIGGSSGYNEQFF TGTGCCAGCAGCCAAGAAATAGGCGGGTCTAGCGGGTACAATGAGCAGTTCTTC
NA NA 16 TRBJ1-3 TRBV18 CASSPTRGEPGNTIYF TGTGCCAGCTCGCCAACTCGTGGGGAGCCTGGAAACACCATATATTTT
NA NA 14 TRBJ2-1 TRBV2 CASGRLSSYNEQFF TGTGCCAGCGGTCGTCTGAGCTCCTACAATGAGCAGTTCTTC
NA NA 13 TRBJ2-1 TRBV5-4 CASSMTVYNEQFF TGTGCCAGCAGCATGACAGTCTACAATGAGCAGTTCTTC
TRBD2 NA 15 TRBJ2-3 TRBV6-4 CASSVAGESTDTQYF TGTGCCAGCAGTGTAGCGGGAGAATCGACAGATACGCAGTATTTT
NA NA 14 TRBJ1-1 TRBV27 CASSLQTANTEAFF TGTGCCAGCAGTCTACAGACAGCTAACACTGAAGCTTTCTTT
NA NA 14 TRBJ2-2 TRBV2 CASRGQPGTGELFF TGTGCCAGCAGAGGTCAGCCGGGGACCGGGGAGCTGTTTTTT
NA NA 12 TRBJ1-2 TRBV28 CASSVDSYGYTF TGTGCCAGCAGTGTAGACAGCTATGGCTACACCTTC
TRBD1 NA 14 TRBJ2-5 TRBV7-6 CASSVPGQGETQYF TGTGCCAGCAGCGTACCGGGACAGGGAGAGACCCAGTACTTC
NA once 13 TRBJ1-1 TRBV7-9 CASNIPLDTEAFF TGTGCCAGCAACATACCGTTGGACACTGAAGCTTTCTTT
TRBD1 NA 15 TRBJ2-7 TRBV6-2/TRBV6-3 CASSYSQGASHEQYF TGTGCCAGCAGTTACTCCCAGGGGGCGTCCCACGAGCAGTACTTC
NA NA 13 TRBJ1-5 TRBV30 CAWSARTDQPQHF TGTGCCTGGAGTGCCCGGACAGACCAGCCCCAGCATTTT
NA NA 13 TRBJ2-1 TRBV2 CASSGPGEGEQFF TGTGCCAGCAGTGGGCCAGGGGAAGGGGAGCAGTTCTTC
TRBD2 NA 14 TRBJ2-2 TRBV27 CASTTSGDTGELFF TGTGCCAGCACTACTAGCGGTGACACCGGGGAGCTGTTTTTT
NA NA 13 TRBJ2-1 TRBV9 CASSANSVGEQFF TGTGCCAGCAGCGCAAATAGCGTCGGTGAGCAGTTCTTC
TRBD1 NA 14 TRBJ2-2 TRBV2 CASKRTGDTGELFF TGTGCCAGCAAACGGACAGGGGACACCGGGGAGCTGTTTTTT
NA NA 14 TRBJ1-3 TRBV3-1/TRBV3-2 CASSPAIPGNTIYF TGTGCCAGCAGCCCCGCCATCCCTGGAAACACCATATATTTT
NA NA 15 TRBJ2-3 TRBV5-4 CASSLGGASSDTQYF TGTGCCAGCAGCTTGGGCGGAGCCTCCTCAGATACGCAGTATTTT
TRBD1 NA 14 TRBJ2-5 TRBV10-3 CAISESGGAETQYF TGTGCCATCAGTGAGTCAGGGGGCGCAGAGACCCAGTACTTC
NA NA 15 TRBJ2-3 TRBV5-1 CASSDRDTSTDTQYF TGCGCCAGCAGCGACCGGGACACGAGCACAGATACGCAGTATTTT
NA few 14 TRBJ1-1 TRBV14 CASSQVGGDTEAFF TGTGCCAGCAGCCAAGTCGGGGGGGACACTGAAGCTTTCTTT
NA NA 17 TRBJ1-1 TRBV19 CASSMMAGLNMNTEAFF TGTGCCAGTAGTATGATGGCAGGGCTCAACATGAACACTGAAGCTTTCTTT
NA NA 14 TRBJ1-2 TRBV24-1 CATSDPSGGDGYTF TGTGCCACCAGTGACCCCAGCGGGGGAGATGGCTACACCTTC
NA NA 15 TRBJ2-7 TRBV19 CASSRSRGVVYEQYF TGTGCCAGTTCCCGAAGCCGAGGGGTAGTTTACGAGCAGTACTTC
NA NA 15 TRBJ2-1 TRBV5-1 CASSPIDGTQNEQFF TGCGCCAGCAGCCCTATCGACGGGACTCAAAATGAGCAGTTCTTC
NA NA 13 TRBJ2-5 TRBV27 CASSPGTRGTQYF TGTGCCAGCAGTCCAGGGACGCGAGGGACCCAGTACTTC
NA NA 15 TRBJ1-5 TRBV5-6 CASSLVGQWGQPQHF TGTGCCAGCAGCTTGGTAGGACAGTGGGGGCAGCCCCAGCATTTT
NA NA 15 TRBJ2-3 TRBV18 CASSPAGPPTDTQYF TGTGCCAGCTCACCAGCCGGGCCCCCCACAGATACGCAGTATTTT
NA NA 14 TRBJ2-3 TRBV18 CASSPTSGTDTQYF TGTGCCAGCTCTCCGACATCGGGCACAGATACGCAGTATTTT